This entry describes one T cell receptor beta chain. The trim removed 3 bases at V and 5 bases at J, leaving 8 bases unmatched. From germline, CDR1 is DFQATT and CDR2 SNEGSKA (reference sequence). This CDR3 is 15 amino acids long. The record originates from a study of blood T cell repertoires in COVID-19. Study-wide context: Nucleic acid was either cDNA or gDNA, and it came from T cells, B-cell-depleted T cells, or PBMCs.

Everyone who took part was roughly 18 to 89 years old, and they came from 24 US areas. Recovery among Cohort 3 donors was established by two negative PCRs, clearance, or symptom resolution. Per the study methods: Reference gene primer amplification gave nucleated cell count estimates. The table came from immunoSEQ multiplex PCR; TCRdb's copy has only in-frame clones and leaves some out. The DNA was the basis for D and trimming; V, J and clone size are from that table. The data show approximately 64,000 clones, with around 89% seen just once and roughly a tenth held by the top ten. The chain uses TRBV20-1 and TRBJ2-2, with 8 bases identical to TRBD2. The sample taken for sequencing was PBMCs or T cells enriched from blood (not recorded which). The TCR originated in a middle-aged woman who had recovered from COVID-19. This CDR3 reads CSASSGLVKTGELFF. CDR3 sequence (DNA): TGCAGTGCTAGTTCGGGACTAGTTAAAACCGGGGAGCTGTTTTTT.